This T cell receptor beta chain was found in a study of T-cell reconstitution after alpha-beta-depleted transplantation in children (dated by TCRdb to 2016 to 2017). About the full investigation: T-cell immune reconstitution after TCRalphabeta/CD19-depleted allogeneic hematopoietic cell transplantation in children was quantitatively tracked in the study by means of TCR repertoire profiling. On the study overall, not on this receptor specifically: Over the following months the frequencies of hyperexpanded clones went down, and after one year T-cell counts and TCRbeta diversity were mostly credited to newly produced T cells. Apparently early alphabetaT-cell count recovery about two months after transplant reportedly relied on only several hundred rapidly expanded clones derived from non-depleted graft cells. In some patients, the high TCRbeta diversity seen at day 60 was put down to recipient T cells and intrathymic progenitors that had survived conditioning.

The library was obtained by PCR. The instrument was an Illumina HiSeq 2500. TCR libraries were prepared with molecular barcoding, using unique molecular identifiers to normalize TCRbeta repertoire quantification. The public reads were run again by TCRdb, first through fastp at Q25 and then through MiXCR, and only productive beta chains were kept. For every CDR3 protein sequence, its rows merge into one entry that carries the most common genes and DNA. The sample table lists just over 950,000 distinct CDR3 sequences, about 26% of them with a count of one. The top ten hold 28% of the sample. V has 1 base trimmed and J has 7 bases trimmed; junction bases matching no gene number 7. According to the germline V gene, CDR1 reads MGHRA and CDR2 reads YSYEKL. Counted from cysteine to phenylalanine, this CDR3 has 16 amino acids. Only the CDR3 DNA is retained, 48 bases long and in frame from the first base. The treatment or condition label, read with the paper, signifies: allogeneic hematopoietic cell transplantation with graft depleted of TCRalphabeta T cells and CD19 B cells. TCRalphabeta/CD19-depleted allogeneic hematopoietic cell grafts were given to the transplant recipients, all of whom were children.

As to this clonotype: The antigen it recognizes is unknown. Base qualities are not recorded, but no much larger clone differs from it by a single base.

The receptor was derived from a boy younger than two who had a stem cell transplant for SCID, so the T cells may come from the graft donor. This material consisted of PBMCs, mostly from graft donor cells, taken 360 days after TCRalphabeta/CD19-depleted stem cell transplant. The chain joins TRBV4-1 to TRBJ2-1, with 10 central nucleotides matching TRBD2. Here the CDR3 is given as CASSQGDSGGLNEQFF. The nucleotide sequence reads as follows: TGCGCCAGCAGCCAAGGGGATAGCGGGGGGTTAAATGAGCAGTTCTTC.